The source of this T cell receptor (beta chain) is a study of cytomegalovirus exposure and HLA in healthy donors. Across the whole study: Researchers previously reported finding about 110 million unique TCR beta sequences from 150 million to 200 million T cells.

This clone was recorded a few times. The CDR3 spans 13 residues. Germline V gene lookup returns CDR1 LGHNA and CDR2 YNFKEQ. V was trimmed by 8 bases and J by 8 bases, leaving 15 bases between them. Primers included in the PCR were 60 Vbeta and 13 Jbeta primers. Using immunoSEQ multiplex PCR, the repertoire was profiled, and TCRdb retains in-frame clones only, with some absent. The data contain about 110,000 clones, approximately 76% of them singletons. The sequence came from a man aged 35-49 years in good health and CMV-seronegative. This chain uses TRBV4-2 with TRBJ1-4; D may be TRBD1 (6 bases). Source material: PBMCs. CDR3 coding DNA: TGTGCCAGCCGAGACAGGTCAGAGGAAAAACTGTTTTTT. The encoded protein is CASRDRSEEKLFF.